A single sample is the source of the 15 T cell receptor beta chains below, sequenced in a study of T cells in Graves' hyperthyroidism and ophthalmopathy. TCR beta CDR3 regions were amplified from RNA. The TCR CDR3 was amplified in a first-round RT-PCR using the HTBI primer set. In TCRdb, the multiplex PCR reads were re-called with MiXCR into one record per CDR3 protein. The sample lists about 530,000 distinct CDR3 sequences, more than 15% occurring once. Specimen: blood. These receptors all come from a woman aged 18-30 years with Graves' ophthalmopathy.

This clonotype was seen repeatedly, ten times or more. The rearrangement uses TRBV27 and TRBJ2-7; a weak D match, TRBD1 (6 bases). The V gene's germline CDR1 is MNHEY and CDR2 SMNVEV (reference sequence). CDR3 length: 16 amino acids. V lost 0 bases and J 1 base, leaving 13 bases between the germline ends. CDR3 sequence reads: CASSLSGLGGSYEQYF. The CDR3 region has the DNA TGTGCCAGCAGTTTATCGGGGCTAGGGGGATCCTACGAGCAGTACTTC.

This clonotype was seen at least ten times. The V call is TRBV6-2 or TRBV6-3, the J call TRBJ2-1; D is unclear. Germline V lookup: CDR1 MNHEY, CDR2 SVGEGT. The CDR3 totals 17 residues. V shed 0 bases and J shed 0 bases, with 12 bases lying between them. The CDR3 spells CASSYSPRVSSYNEQFF. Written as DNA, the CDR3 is TGTGCCAGCAGTTACTCGCCTCGAGTCAGCTCCTACAATGAGCAGTTCTTC.

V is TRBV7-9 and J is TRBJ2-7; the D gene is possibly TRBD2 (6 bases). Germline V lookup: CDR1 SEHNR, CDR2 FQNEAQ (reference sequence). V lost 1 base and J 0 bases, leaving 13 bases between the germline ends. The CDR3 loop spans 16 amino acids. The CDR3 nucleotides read TGTGCCAGCAGCTTAGGGGCTGGGGGAGGCTCCTACGAGCAGTACTTC. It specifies CASSLGAGGGSYEQYF.

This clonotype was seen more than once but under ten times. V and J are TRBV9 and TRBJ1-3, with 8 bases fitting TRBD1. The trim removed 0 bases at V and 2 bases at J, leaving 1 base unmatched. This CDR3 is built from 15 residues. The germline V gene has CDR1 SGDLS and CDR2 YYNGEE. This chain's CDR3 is CASSVEQGAGNTIYF. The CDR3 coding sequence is TGTGCCAGCAGCGTAGAACAGGGGGCTGGAAACACCATATATTTT.

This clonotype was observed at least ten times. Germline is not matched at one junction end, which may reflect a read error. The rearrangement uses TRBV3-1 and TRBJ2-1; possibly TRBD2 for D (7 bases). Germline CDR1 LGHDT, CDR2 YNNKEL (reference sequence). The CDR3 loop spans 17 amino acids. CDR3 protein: CASSPRGRDGSFNEQFF. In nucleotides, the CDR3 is TGTGCCAGCAGCCCGCGGGGGCGGGACGGATCCTTCAATGAGCAGTTCTTC.

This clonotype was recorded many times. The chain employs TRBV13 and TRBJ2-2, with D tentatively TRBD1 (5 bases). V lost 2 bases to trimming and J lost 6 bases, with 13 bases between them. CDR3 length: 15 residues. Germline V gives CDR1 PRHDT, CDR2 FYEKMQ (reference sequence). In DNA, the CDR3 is TGTGCCAGCAGCTTAAGTGGACAAGCCCCCGGGGAGCTGTTTTTT. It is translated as CASSLSGQAPGELFF.

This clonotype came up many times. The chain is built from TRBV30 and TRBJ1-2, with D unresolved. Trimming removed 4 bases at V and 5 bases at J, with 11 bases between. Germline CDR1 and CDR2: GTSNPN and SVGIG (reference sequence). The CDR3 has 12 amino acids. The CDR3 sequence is CAWKLTGYGYTF. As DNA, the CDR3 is TGTGCCTGGAAACTGACTGGGTATGGCTACACCTTC. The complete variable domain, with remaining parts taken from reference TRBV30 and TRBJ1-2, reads SQTIHQWPATLVQPVGSPLSLECTVEGTSNPNLYWYRQAAGRGLQLLFYSVGIGQISSEVPQNLSASRPQDRQFILSSKKLLLSDSGFYLCAWKLTGYGYTFGSGTRLTVV.

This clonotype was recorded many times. The CDR3 DNA follows: TGCAGTGCTCGCGACCGGGGGGACGAGCAGTACTTC. Amino acid sequence: CSARDRGDEQYF. The chain joins TRBV20-1 to TRBJ2-7; 7 nucleotides align to TRBD2. Germline-derived CDR1 and CDR2 are DFQATT and SNEGSKA (reference sequence). This CDR3 has 12 amino acids. Germline trimming cut 5 bases from V and 5 bases from J; bases unmatched to any gene: 6.

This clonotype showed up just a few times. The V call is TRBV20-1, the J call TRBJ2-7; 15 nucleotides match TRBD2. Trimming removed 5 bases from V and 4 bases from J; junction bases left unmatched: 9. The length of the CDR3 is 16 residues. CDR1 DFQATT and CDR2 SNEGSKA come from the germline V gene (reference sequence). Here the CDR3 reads CSASGLAGGGPYEQYF. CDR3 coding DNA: TGCAGTGCTTCGGGACTAGCGGGAGGCGGTCCTTACGAGCAGTACTTC.

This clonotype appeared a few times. The CDR3 coding sequence is TGTGCCAGCAGCAAGGGACAGGGCGTCGATGGCTACACCTTC. Its protein is CASSKGQGVDGYTF. The chain has TRBV27 and TRBJ1-2, with 9 bases identical to TRBD1. J gave up 6 bases and V 6 bases, and 8 bases lay outside the gene matches. Germline V gives CDR1 MNHEY, CDR2 SMNVEV (reference sequence). This CDR3 region has 14 residues.

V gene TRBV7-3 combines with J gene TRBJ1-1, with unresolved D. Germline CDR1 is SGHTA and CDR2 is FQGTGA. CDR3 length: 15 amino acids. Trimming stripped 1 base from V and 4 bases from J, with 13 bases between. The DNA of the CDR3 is TGTGCCAGCAGCTTAATCAAGGTTGAGGTCACTGAAGCTTTCTTT. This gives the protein CASSLIKVEVTEAFF.

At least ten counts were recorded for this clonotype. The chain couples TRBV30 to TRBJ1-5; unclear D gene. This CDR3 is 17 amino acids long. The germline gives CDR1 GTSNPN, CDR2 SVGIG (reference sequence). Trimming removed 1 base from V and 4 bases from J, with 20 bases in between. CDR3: CAWSAEPGWGNNQPQHF. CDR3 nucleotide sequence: TGTGCCTGGAGTGCTGAACCCGGATGGGGTAATAATCAGCCCCAGCATTTT.

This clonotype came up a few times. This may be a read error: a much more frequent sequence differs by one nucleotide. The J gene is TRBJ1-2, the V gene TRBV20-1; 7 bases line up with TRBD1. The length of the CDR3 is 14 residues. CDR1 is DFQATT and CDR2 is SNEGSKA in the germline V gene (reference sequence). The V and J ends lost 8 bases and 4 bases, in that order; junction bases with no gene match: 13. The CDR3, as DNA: TGCAGTACTCGTCAGGGGGGCGCCCGCTATGGCTACACCTTC. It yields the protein CSTRQGGARYGYTF.

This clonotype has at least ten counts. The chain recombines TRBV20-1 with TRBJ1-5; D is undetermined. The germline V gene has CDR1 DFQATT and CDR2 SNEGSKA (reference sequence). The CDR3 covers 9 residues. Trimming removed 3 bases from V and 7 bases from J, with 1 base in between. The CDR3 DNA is TGCAGTGCTAGCCAGCCCCAGCATTTT. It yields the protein CSASQPQHF.

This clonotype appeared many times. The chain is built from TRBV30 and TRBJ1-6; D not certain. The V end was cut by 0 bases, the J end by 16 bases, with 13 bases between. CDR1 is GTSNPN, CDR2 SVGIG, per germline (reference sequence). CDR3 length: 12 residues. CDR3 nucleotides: TGTGCCTGGAGTGTAATTGGTGTGGATCTCCACTTT. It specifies CAWSVIGVDLHF. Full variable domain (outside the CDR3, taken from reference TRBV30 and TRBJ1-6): SQTIHQWPATLVQPVGSPLSLECTVEGTSNPNLYWYRQAAGRGLQLLFYSVGIGQISSEVPQNLSASRPQDRQFILSSKKLLLSDSGFYLCAWSVIGVDLHFGNGTRLTVT.